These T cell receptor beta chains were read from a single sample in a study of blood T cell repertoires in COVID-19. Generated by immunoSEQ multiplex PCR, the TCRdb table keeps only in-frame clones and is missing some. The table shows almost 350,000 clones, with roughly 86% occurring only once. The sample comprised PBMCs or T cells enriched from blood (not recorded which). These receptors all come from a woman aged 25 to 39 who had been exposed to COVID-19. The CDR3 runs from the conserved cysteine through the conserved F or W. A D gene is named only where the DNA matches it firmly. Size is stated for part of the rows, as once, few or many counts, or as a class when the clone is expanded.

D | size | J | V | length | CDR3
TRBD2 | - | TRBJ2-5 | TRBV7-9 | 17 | CASSLARGSGHKETQYF
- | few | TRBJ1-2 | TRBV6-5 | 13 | CAGWTETNYGYTF
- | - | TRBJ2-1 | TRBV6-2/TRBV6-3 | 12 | CASSYVGGEQFF
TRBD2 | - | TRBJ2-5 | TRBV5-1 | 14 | CASDLSGSRETQYF
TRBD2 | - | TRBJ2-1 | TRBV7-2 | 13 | CASSLAGGARKFF
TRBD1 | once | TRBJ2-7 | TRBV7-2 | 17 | CASSKRYSGTGSHEQYF
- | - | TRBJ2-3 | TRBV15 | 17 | CATSPHPPVAGTDTQYF
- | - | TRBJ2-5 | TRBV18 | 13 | CASSPGARETQYF
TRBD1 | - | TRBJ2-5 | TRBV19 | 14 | CASSRDRVQETQYF
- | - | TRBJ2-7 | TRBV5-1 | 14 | CASRLSGAGYEQYF
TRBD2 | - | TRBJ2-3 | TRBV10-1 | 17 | CASSRSSGSHSTDTQYF
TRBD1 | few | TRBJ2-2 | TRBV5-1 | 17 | CASSLVVGTVNTGELFF
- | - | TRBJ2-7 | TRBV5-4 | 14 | CASSASLSNYEQYF
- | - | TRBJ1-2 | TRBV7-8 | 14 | CASRPTGLPYGYTF
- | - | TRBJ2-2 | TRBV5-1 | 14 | CASSVRVVFGELFF
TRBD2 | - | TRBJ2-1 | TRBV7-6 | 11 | CASGLANEQFF
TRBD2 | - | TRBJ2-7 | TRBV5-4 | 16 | CASSFRAGGRANEQYF
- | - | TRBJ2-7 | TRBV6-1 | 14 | CASSMSGEIGEQYF
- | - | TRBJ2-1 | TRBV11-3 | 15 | CASSLDLSHYNEQFF
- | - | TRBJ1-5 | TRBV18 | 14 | CASSPETGNQPQHF
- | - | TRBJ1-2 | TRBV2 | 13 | CASTIRNRDGYTF
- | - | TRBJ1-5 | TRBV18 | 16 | CASSQTGPGVGQPQHF
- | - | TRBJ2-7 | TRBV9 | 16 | CASSPSGRGAGDEQYF
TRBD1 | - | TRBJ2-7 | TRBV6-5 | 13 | CASRDRLPDEQYF
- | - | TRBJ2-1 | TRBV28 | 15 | CASSLLLVNANEQFF
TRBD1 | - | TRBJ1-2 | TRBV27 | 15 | CASSPVGGTGGFYTF
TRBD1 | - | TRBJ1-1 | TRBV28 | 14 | CASSQGTGHTEAFF
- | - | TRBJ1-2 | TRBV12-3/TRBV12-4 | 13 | CASSLNSPYGYTF
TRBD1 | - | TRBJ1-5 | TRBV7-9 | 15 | CASSFGTGGNQPQHF
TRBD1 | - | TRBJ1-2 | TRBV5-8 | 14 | CASSTWDRNYGYTF
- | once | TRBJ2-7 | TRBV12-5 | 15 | CASGLRSYSSYEQYF
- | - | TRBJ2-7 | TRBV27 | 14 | CASSLRYRAYEQYF
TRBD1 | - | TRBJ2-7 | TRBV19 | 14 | CASNSGQGTDEQYF
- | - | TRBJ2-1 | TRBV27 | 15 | CASSSDTSSYNEQFF
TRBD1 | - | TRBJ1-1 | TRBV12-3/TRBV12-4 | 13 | CASTRDRASEAFF
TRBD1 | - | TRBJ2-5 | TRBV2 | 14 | CASKRGRREETQYF
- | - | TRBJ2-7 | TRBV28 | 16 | CASSFLTLGGVYEQYF
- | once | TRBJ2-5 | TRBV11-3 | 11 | CASSFKETQYF
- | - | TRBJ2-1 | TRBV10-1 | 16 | CASSEDSRSSYNEQFF
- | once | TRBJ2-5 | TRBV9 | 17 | CASSVEVGGEYQETQYF